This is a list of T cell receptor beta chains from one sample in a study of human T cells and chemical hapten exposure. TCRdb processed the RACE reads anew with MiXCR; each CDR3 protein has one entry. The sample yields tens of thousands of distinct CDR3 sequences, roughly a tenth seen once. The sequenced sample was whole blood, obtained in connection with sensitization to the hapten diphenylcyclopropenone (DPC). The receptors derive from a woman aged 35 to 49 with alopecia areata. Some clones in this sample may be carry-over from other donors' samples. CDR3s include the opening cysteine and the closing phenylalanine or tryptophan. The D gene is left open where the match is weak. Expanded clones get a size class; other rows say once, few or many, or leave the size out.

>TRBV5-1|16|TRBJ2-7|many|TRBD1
CASSRSGTGGSYEQYF
TGCGCCAGCAGCCGATCCGGGACAGGGGGTTCCTACGAGCAGTACTTC
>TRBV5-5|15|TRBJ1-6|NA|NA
CASSLDPGVNSPLHF
TGTGCCAGCAGCTTGGACCCAGGGGTCAATTCACCCCTCCACTTT
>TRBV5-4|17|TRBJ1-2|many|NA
CASSVHPAYGRAYGYTF
TGTGCCAGCAGCGTCCATCCCGCCTATGGACGGGCCTATGGCTACACCTTC
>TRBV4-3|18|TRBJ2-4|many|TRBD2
CASSQEGASGGHQNIQYF
TGCGCCAGCAGCCAAGAAGGGGCTAGCGGGGGGCATCAAAACATTCAGTACTTC
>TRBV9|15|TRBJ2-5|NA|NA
CASSQGGPYQETQYF
TGTGCCAGCAGCCAGGGGGGGCCGTACCAAGAGACCCAGTACTTC
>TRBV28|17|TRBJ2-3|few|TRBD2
CASSRTTSGEFPDTQYF
TGTGCCAGCAGTCGGACGACTAGCGGGGAGTTCCCAGATACGCAGTATTTT
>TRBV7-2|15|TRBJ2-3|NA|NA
CASSGQAGLADTQYF
TGTGCCAGCAGCGGGCAGGCGGGTCTCGCAGATACGCAGTATTTT
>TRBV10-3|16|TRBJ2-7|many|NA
CAISESKNNGRNEQYF
TGTGCCATCAGTGAGTCGAAAAATAACGGGCGGAACGAGCAGTACTTC
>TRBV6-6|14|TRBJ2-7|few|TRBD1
CASSTGQGAPEQYF
TGTGCCAGCAGTACGGGACAGGGGGCGCCCGAGCAGTACTTC
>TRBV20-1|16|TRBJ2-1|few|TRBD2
CSALIFGTSSYNEQFF
TGCAGTGCCTTAATTTTCGGGACTAGCTCCTACAATGAGCAGTTCTTC